One TCR beta chain is described in this entry. This entry comes from a study of cytomegalovirus exposure and HLA in healthy donors. Per the germline V gene, CDR1 is MNHEY and CDR2 is SVGAGI. V shed 1 base, J shed 8 bases, and the junction held 3 bases outside the gene matches. The CDR3 spans 14 residues. Primers: 60 Vbeta forward and 13 Jbeta reverse. Sequencing was performed with immunoSEQ multiplex PCR; in TCRdb, only in-frame clones are kept and a portion is missing. The profile shows 120,000 or so clones, roughly four fifths of them singletons. This TCR derives from a woman aged 40 to 50 in good health and CMV-seropositive. The sequencing sample was made of PBMCs. The chain recombines TRBV6-5 with TRBJ1-2; TRBD1 matches 11 bases. Written as DNA, the CDR3 is TGTGCCAGCAGTTACTTAGGGACAGGGGGAGGCTACACCTTC. Its translation: CASSYLGTGGGYTF.